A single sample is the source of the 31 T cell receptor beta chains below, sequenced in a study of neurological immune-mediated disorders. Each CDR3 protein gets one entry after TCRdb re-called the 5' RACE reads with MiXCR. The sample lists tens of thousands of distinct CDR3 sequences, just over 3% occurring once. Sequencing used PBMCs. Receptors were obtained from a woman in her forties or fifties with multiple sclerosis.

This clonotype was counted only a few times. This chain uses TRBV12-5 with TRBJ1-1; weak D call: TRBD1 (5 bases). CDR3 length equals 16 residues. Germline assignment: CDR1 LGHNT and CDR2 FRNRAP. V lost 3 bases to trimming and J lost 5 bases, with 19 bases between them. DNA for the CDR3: TGTGCTAGTGGTTTCCCGGACATAGGACTCGGGACTGAAGCTTTCTTT. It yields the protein CASGFPDIGLGTEAFF.

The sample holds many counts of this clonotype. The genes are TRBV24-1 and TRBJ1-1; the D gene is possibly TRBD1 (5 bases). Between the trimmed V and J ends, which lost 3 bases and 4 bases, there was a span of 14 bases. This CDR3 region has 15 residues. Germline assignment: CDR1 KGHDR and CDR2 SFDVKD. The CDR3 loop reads CATSDPRGGSTEAFF. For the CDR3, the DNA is TGTGCCACCAGTGATCCAAGGGGTGGGAGCACTGAAGCTTTCTTT.

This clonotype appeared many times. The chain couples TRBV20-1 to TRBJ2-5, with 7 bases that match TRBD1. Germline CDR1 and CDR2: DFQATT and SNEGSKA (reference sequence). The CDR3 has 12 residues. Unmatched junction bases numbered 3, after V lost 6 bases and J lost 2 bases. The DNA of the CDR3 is TGCAGTGCAGGGACAGCGCAAGAGACCCAGTACTTC. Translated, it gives CSAGTAQETQYF.

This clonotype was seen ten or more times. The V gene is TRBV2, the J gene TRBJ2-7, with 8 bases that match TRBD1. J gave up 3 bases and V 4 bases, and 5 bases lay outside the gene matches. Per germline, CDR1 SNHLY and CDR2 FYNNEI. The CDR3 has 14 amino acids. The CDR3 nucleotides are TGTGCCAGCAGTGCCCGACAGGGGTTCTACGAGCAGTACGTC. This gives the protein CASSARQGFYEQYV.

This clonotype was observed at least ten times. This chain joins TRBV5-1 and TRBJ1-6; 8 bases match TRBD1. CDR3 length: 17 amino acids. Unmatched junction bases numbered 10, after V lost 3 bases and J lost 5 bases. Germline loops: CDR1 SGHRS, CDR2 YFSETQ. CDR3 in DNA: TGCGCCAGCAGCTCTACGAAGACAGGGGTTGATAATTCACCCCTCCACTTT. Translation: CASSSTKTGVDNSPLHF.

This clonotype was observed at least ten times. The CDR3 loop is CASSLSRLTDTQYF. As DNA, the CDR3 is TGTGCCAGCAGCTTATCCAGGTTGACAGATACGCAGTATTTT. The V gene is TRBV7-2, the J gene TRBJ2-3, with no clear D. V was trimmed by 2 bases and J by 3 bases, leaving 9 bases between them. This CDR3 is built from 14 residues. CDR1 is SGHTA, CDR2 FQGNSA, per germline.

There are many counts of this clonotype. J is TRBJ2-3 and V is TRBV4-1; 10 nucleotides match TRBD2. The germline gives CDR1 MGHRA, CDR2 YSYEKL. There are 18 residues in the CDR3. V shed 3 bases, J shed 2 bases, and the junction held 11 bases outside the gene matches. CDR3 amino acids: CASSQMGLAGGFTDTQYF. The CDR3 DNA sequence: TGCGCCAGCAGCCAGATGGGATTAGCGGGGGGCTTCACAGATACGCAGTATTTT.

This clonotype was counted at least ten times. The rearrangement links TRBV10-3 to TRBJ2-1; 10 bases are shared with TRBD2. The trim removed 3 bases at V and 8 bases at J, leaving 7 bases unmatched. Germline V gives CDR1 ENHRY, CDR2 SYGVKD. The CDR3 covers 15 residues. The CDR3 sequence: CAISDSSGGAHEQFF. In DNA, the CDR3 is TGTGCCATCAGTGATTCGAGCGGGGGGGCCCATGAGCAGTTCTTC.

CDR3 DNA sequence: TGTGCCAGCAGCCCACTACAGGGGATGGTAGTAGAGCAGTTCTTC. It specifies CASSPLQGMVVEQFF. The chain joins TRBV14 to TRBJ2-1; 7 positions match TRBD1. CDR3 length equals 15 residues. Germline V gene data show CDR1 as SGHDN and CDR2 as FVKESK. V gave up 4 bases and J gave up 10 bases; unmatched junction bases: 13.

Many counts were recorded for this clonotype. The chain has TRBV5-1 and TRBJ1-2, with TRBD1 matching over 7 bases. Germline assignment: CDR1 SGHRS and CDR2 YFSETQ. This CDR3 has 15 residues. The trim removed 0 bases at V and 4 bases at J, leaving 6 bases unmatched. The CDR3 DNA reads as TGCGCCAGCAGCTTGGACCCCGGGACAGCCTATGGCTACACCTTC. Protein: CASSLDPGTAYGYTF. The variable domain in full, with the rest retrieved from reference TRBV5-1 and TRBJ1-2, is KAGVTQTPRYLIKTRGQQVTLSCSPISGHRSVSWYQQTPGQGLQFLFEYFSETQRNKGNFPGRFSGRQFSNSRSEMNVSTLELGDSALYLCASSLDPGTAYGYTFGSGTRLTVV.

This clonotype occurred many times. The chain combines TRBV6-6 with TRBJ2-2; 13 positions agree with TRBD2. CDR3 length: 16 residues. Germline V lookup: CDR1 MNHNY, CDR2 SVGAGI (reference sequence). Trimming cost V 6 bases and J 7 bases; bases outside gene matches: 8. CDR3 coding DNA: TGTGCCAGCAGCACTAGCGGGGGGGCGAAGGTCGGGGAGCTGTTTTTT. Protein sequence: CASSTSGGAKVGELFF.

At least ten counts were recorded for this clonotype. CDR3 coding DNA: TGTGCCAGCAGCCAATTTAACAGCTACGAGCAGTACTTC. It translates to CASSQFNSYEQYF. This chain links TRBV14 with TRBJ2-7; D gene uncertain. The V end was cut by 2 bases, the J end by 3 bases, with 8 bases between. The germline V gene has CDR1 SGHDN and CDR2 FVKESK. The CDR3 sequence is 13 residues long.

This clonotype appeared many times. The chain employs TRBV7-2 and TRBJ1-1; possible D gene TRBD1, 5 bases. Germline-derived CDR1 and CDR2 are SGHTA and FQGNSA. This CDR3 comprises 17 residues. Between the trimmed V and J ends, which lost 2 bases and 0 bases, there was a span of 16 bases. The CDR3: CASSLFRGGVMNTEAFF. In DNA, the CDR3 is TGTGCCAGCAGCTTATTCCGAGGAGGGGTAATGAACACTGAAGCTTTCTTT.

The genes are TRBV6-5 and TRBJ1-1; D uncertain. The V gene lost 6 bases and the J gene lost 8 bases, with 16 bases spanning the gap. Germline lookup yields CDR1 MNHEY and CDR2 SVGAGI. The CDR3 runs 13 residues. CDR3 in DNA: TGTGCCAGCAGGCGACCCGACGGCCCAGAAGCTTTCTTT. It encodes CASRRPDGPEAFF.

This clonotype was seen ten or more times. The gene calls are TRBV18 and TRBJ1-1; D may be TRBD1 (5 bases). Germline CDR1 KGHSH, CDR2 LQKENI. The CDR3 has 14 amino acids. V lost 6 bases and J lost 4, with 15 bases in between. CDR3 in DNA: TGTGCCAGCTCCTTCTTCCAGGGAACCACTGAAGCTTTCTTT. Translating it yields CASSFFQGTTEAFF.

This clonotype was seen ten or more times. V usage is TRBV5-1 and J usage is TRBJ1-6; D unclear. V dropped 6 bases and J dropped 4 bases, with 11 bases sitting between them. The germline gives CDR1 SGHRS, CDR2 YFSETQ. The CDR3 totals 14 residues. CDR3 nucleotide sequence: TGCGCCAGCACCCTCTCCGGGTATAATTCACCCCTCCACTTT. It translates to CASTLSGYNSPLHF.

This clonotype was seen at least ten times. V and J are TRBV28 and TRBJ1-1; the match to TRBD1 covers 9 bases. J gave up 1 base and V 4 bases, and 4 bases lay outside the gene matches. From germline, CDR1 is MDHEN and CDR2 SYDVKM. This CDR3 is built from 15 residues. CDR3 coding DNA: TGTGCCAGCAGTTCGTTGACAGGGGGGAACACTGAAGCTTTCTTT. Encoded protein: CASSSLTGGNTEAFF.

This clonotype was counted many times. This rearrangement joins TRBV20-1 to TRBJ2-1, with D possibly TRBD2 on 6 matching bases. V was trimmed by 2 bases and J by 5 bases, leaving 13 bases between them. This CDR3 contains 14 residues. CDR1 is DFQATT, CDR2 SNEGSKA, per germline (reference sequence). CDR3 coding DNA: TGCAGTGCTAGATCCTTCGGGGGACACAATGAGCAGTTCTTC. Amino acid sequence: CSARSFGGHNEQFF.

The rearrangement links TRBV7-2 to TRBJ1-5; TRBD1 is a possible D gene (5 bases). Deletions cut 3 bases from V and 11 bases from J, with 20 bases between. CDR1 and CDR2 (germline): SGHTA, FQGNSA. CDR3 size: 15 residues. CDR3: CASSLGNLRTQSQHF. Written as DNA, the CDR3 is TGTGCCAGCAGCTTGGGGAATCTTAGGACACAGTCCCAGCATTTT. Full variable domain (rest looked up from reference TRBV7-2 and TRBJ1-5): GAGVSQSPSNKVTEKGKDVELRCDPISGHTALYWYRQSLGQGLEFLIYFQGNSAPDKSGLPSDRFSAERTGGSVSTLTIQRTQQEDSAVYLCASSLGNLRTQSQHFGDGTRLSIL.

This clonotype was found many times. The CDR3, as DNA: TGTGCCAGCAGCTTAGATTCAGGGACTAGCGGTTACAATGAGCAGTTCTTC. Its translation is CASSLDSGTSGYNEQFF. This chain links TRBV11-2 with TRBJ2-1, with 11 bases fitting TRBD2. This CDR3 has 17 residues. The V gene end was trimmed by 0 bases and the J gene end by 4 bases; junction bases not matched to a gene: 5. The germline gives CDR1 SGHAT, CDR2 FQNNGV.

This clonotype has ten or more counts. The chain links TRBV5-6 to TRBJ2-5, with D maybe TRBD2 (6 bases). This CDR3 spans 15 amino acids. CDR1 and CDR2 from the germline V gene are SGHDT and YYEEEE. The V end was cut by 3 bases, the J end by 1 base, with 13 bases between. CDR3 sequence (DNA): TGTGCCAGCAGCTCACAGACTAGTATCCAAGAGACCCAGTACTTC. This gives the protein CASSSQTSIQETQYF.

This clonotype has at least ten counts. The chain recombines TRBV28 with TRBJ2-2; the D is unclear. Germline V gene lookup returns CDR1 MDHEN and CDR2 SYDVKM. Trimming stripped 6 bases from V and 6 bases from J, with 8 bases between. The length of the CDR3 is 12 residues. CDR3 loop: CASSFSSGELFF. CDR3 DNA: TGTGCCAGCAGCTTTTCTTCCGGGGAGCTGTTTTTT.

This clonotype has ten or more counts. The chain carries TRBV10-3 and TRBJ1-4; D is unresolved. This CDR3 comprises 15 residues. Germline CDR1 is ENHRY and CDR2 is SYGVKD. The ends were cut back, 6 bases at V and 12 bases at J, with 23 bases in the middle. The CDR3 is CAISRAAQGQNELFF. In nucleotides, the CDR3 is TGTGCCATCAGCCGCGCCGCCCAAGGGCAGAATGAACTGTTTTTT.

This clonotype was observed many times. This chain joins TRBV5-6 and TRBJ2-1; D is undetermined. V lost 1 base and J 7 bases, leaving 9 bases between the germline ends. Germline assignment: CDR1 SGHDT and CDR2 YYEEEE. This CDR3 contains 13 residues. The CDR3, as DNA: TGTGCCAGCAGCTTGTTGGAGTTGAATGAGCAGTTCTTC. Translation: CASSLLELNEQFF.

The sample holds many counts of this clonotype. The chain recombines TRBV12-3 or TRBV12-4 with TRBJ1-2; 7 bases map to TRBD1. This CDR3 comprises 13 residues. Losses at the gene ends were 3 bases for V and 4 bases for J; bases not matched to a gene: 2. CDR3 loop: CASSFGTAYGYTF. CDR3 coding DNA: TGTGCCAGCAGTTTCGGGACAGCCTATGGCTACACCTTC.

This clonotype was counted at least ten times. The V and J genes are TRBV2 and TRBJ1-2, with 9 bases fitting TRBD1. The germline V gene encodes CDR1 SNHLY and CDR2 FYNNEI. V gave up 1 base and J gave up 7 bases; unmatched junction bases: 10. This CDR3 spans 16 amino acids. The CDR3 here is CASSEGPPGQGLGYTF. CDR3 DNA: TGTGCCAGCAGTGAAGGACCCCCGGGACAGGGACTTGGCTACACCTTC.

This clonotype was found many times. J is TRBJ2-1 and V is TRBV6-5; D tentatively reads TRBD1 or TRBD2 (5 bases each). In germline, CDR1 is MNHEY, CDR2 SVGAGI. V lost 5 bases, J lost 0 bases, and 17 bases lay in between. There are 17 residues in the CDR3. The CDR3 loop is CASSRAGWGSSYNEQFF. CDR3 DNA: TGTGCCAGCAGTCGCGCAGGGTGGGGGAGCTCCTACAATGAGCAGTTCTTC.

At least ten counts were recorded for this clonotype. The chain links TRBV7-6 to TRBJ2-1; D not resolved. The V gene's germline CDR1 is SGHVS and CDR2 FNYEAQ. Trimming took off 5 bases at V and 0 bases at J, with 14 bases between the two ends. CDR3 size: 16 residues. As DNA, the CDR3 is TGTGCCAGCAGCCATCCGACACAGAGCTCCTACAATGAGCAGTTCTTC. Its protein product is CASSHPTQSSYNEQFF.

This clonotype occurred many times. CDR3: CASSLAEGIGELFF. The CDR3 DNA sequence: TGCGCCAGCAGCTTGGCGGAGGGGATCGGGGAGCTGTTTTTT. This chain joins TRBV5-1 and TRBJ2-2; D might be TRBD2 (6 bases). V was trimmed by 0 bases and J by 7 bases, leaving 10 bases between them. The CDR3 length is 14 residues. CDR1 SGHRS and CDR2 YFSETQ come from the germline V gene.

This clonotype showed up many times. CDR3 protein: CASSTTRQGAYEQYF. The CDR3 DNA sequence: TGTGCCAGCAGTACGACCCGACAGGGGGCCTACGAGCAGTACTTC. This sequence joins TRBV27 and TRBJ2-7; 9 positions match TRBD1. In germline, CDR1 is MNHEY, CDR2 SMNVEV (reference sequence). V lost 5 bases and J lost 2; bases outside the gene matches: 7. The CDR3 is 15 residues long.

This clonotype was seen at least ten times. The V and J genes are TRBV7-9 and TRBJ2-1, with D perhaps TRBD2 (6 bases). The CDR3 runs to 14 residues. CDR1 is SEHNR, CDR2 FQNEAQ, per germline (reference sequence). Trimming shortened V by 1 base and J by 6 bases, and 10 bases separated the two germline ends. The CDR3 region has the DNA TGTGCCAGCAGCTTAGGTCGGGGGTCCAATGAGCAGTTCTTC. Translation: CASSLGRGSNEQFF.